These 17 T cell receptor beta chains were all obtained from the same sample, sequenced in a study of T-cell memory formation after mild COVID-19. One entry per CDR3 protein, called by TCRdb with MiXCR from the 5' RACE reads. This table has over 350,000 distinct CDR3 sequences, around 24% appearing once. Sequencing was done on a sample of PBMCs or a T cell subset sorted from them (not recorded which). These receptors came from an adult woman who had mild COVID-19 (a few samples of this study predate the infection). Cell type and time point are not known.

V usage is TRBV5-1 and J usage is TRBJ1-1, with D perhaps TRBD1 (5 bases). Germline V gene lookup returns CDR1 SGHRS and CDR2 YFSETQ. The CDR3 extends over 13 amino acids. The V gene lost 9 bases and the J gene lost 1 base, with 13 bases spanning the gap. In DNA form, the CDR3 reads TGCGCCACCGCGGGAGGGGCGAACACTGAAGCTTTCTTT. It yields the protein CATAGGANTEAFF.

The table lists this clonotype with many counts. The CDR3 nucleotides read TGTGCCAGCAGCACCCAACTGGGGAACACTGAAGCTTTCTTT. Amino acid sequence: CASSTQLGNTEAFF. This sequence joins TRBV7-9 and TRBJ1-1; D gene ambiguous. V gave up 5 bases and J gave up 1 base, with 11 bases separating them. The CDR3 covers 14 residues. The germline V gene has CDR1 SEHNR and CDR2 FQNEAQ (reference sequence).

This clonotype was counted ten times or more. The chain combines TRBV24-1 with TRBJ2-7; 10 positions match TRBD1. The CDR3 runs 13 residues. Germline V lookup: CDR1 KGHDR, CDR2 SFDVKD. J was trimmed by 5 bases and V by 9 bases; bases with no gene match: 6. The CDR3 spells CATGPGTGDEQYF. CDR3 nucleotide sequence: TGTGCCACCGGACCTGGGACAGGGGACGAGCAGTACTTC.

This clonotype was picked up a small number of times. The CDR3 nucleotides read TGCGCCAGCAGCCAAAACCTTGTGGGCACTGAAGCTTTCTTT. Translating it yields CASSQNLVGTEAFF. The chain combines TRBV4-3 with TRBJ1-1, with unresolved D. Germline V lookup: CDR1 LGHNA, CDR2 YSLEER. The CDR3 length is 14 residues. V dropped 2 bases and J dropped 4 bases, with 11 bases sitting between them.

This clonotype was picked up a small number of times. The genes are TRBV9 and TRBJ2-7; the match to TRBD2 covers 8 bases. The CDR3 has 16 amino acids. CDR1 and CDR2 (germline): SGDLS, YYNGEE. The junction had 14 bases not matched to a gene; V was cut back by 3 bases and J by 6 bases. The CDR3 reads CASSDPHTGGASEQYF. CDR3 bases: TGTGCCAGCAGCGACCCACACACGGGAGGGGCTAGCGAGCAGTACTTC.

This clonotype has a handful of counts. CDR3 DNA sequence: TGCGCCAGCAGTGAGTATGGAAACGATTCACCCCTCCACTTT. Protein product: CASSEYGNDSPLHF. The chain combines TRBV4-1 with TRBJ1-6, with D unclear. V shed 6 bases and J shed 8 bases, with 14 bases lying between them. The CDR3 covers 14 residues. In germline, CDR1 is MGHRA, CDR2 YSYEKL.

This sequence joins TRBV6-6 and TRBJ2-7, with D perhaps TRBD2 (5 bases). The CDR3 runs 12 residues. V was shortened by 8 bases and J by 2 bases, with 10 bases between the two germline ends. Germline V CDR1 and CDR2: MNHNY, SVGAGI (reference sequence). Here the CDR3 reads CASGDYAYEQYF. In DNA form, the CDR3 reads TGTGCCAGCGGCGACTACGCCTACGAGCAGTACTTC.

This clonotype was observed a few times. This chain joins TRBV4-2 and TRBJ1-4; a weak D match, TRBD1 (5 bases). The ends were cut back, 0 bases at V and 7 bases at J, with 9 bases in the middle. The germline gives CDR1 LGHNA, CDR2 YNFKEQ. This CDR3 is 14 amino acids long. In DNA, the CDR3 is TGTGCCAGCAGCCAAGATGCAGGGCTTGAAAAACTGTTTTTT. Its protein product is CASSQDAGLEKLFF.

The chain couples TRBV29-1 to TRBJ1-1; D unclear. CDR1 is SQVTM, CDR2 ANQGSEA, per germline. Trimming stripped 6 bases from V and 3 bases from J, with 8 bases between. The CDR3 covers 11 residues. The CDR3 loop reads CSVVRDTEAFF. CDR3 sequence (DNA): TGCAGCGTCGTTAGGGACACTGAAGCTTTCTTT.

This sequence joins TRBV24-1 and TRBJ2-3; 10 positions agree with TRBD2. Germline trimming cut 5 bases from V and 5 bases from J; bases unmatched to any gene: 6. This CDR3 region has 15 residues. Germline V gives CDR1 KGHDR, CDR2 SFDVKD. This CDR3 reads CATSASGRVGDTQYF. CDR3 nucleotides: TGTGCCACCAGTGCGAGCGGGAGGGTCGGAGATACGCAGTATTTT.

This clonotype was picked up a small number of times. This chain's CDR3 is CASSETTTGEKLFF. The CDR3 nucleotides are TGTGCCAGCAGCGAAACAACGACGGGTGAAAAACTGTTTTTT. This chain links TRBV12-3 or TRBV12-4 with TRBJ1-4; D not resolved. Trimming pared 6 bases from V and 7 bases from J, leaving 15 bases between. The CDR3 loop spans 14 amino acids.

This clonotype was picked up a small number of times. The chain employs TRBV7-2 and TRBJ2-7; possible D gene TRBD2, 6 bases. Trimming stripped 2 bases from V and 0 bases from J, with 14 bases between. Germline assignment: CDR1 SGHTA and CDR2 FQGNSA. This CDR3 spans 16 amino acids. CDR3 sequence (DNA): TGTGCCAGCAGCTTATCTGCTTGGGGGGACTCCTACGAGCAGTACTTC. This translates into CASSLSAWGDSYEQYF.

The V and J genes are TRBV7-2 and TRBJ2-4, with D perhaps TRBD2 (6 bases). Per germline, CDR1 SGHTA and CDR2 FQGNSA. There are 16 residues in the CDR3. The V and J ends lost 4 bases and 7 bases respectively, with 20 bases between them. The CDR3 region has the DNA TGTGCCAGCAGCTCACCCCTTGGATGGAGGGCTAACATTCAGTACTTC. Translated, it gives CASSSPLGWRANIQYF.

CDR3 region: CASSEEVCRRPTSTDTQYF. CDR3 coding DNA: TGCGCCAGCAGTGAAGAGGTGTGCCGTCGACCGACTAGCACAGATACGCAGTATTTT. The chain has TRBV10-1 and TRBJ2-3; no clear D. The CDR3 runs to 19 residues. The germline V gene has CDR1 WNHNN and CDR2 SYGVQD (reference sequence). The V end was cut by 3 bases, the J end by 0 bases, with 22 bases between.

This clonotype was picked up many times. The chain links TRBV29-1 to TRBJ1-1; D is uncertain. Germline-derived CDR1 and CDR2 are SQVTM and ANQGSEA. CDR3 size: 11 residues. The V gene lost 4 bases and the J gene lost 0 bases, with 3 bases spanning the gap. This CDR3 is CSVVVNTEAFF. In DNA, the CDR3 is TGCAGCGTTGTTGTGAACACTGAAGCTTTCTTT.

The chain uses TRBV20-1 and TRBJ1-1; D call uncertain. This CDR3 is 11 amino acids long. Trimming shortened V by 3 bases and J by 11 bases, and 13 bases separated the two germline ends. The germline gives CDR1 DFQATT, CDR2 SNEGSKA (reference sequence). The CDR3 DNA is TGCAGTGCTAGCCCCTCGAAGATGGCTTTCTTT. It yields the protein CSASPSKMAFF.

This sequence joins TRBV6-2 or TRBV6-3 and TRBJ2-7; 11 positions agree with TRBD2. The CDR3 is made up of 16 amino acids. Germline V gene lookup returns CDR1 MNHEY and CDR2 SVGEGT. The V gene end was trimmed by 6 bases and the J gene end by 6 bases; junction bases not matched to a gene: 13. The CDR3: CASRHGTSGRGGEQYF. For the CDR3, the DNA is TGTGCCAGCAGACACGGGACTAGCGGCCGGGGTGGCGAGCAGTACTTC.